The 10 T cell receptor beta chains below all came from one sample that was sequenced in a study of cytomegalovirus exposure and HLA in healthy donors. Sequenced by immunoSEQ multiplex PCR; TCRdb stores in-frame clones only, minus some. The table shows 150,000 to 250,000 clones, with roughly 81% occurring only once. Sample: PBMCs. These receptors all come from a woman in her 30s in good health and CMV-seronegative.

This chain uses TRBV28 with TRBJ2-7; D might be TRBD1 (5 bases). Trimming cost V 3 bases and J 6 bases, with 9 bases left between them. This CDR3 is built from 12 residues. The germline V gene has CDR1 MDHEN and CDR2 SYDVKM. In DNA form, the CDR3 reads TGTGCCAGCAGTTTGCTCACAGGCGAGCAGTACTTC. The encoded protein is CASSLLTGEQYF.

The chain joins TRBV5-1 to TRBJ2-3; maybe TRBD2 (5 bases). Germline loops: CDR1 SGHRS, CDR2 YFSETQ. V shed 4 bases and J shed 1 base, with 13 bases lying between them. This CDR3 region has 15 residues. DNA of the CDR3: TGCGCCAGCAGCATCCGGCGGGCGGGCACAGATACGCAGTATTTT. The encoded protein is CASSIRRAGTDTQYF. The variable domain in full, with the rest retrieved from reference TRBV5-1 and TRBJ2-3, is KAGVTQTPRYLIKTRGQQVTLSCSPISGHRSVSWYQQTPGQGLQFLFEYFSETQRNKGNFPGRFSGRQFSNSRSEMNVSTLELGDSALYLCASSIRRAGTDTQYFGPGTRLTVL.

The rearrangement joins TRBV5-6 to TRBJ2-1; D is perhaps TRBD1 (6 bases). Germline V lookup: CDR1 SGHDT, CDR2 YYEEEE. The CDR3 is 13 residues long. The V and J ends lost 0 bases and 6 bases respectively, with 7 bases between them. The CDR3: CASSLDRVNEQFF. The CDR3 nucleotides are TGTGCCAGCAGCTTGGACAGGGTCAATGAGCAGTTCTTC.

The J gene is TRBJ2-2, the V gene TRBV5-1; a possible D gene is TRBD1 (6 bases). V shed 4 bases and J shed 5 bases, with 18 bases lying between them. This CDR3 comprises 16 residues. Germline V gene data show CDR1 as SGHRS and CDR2 as YFSETQ. CDR3 nucleotide sequence: TGCGCCAGCAGCGCGTCCCAATCCAGGGGTACCGGGGAGCTGTTTTTT. It specifies CASSASQSRGTGELFF.

This chain links TRBV6-1 with TRBJ1-3; D gene uncertain. The CDR3 loop spans 14 amino acids. Germline V gene lookup returns CDR1 MNHNS and CDR2 SASEGT. Deletions cut 1 base from V and 4 bases from J, with 8 bases between. In DNA, the CDR3 is TGTGCCAGCAGTGAAGGACGGGGAGGAAACACCATATATTTT. Translation gives CASSEGRGGNTIYF.

V is TRBV7-2 and J is TRBJ1-1; tentative D call: TRBD1 (5 bases). The CDR3 runs to 15 residues. The germline V gene has CDR1 SGHTA and CDR2 FQGNSA. V lost 5 bases and J 2 bases, leaving 15 bases between the germline ends. CDR3 in DNA: TGTGCCAGCAGCGCACACCAGACAGTTAACACTGAAGCTTTCTTT. Its translation is CASSAHQTVNTEAFF.

The gene calls are TRBV5-1 and TRBJ2-6; D call uncertain. Germline V lookup: CDR1 SGHRS, CDR2 YFSETQ. Trimming left V 0 bases short and J 0 bases short, with 4 bases between. The CDR3 totals 15 residues. CDR3 sequence (DNA): TGCGCCAGCAGCTTGGCCGGCTCTGGGGCCAACGTCCTGACTTTC. Protein: CASSLAGSGANVLTF. Complete variable domain (other parts from reference TRBV5-1 and TRBJ2-6): KAGVTQTPRYLIKTRGQQVTLSCSPISGHRSVSWYQQTPGQGLQFLFEYFSETQRNKGNFPGRFSGRQFSNSRSEMNVSTLELGDSALYLCASSLAGSGANVLTFGAGSRLTVL.

The table lists this clone with a few counts. This chain connects TRBV30 to TRBJ1-1; the D gene is possibly TRBD1 (5 bases). Trimming pared 5 bases from V and 5 bases from J, leaving 12 bases between. Germline V lookup: CDR1 GTSNPN, CDR2 SVGIG (reference sequence). CDR3 size: 12 residues. DNA for the CDR3: TGTGCCTGGGACAGACAAACGACTGAAGCTTTCTTT. Its protein is CAWDRQTTEAFF. The full variable domain, in which reference TRBV30 and TRBJ1-1 provide the parts outside the CDR3, is SQTIHQWPATLVQPVGSPLSLECTVEGTSNPNLYWYRQAAGRGLQLLFYSVGIGQISSEVPQNLSASRPQDRQFILSSKKLLLSDSGFYLCAWDRQTTEAFFGQGTRLTVV.

This clone came up many times. The chain couples TRBV18 to TRBJ1-5; TRBD1 aligns across 8 bases. Germline V CDR1 and CDR2: KGHSH, LQKENI. This CDR3 has 13 residues. V was pared by 6 bases and J by 7 bases, with 5 bases of the junction left unmatched. The CDR3 bases are TGTGCCAGCTCCCAGGGGGCTGAGCAGCCCCAGCATTTT. This gives the protein CASSQGAEQPQHF.

This chain joins TRBV4-2 and TRBJ2-7; 9 nucleotides line up with TRBD2. J was trimmed by 8 bases and V by 0 bases; bases with no gene match: 8. The germline V gene has CDR1 LGHNA and CDR2 YNFKEQ. The CDR3 totals 15 residues. CDR3: CASSQELRGGLQQYF. In nucleotides, the CDR3 is TGTGCCAGCAGCCAAGAACTGCGGGGGGGCCTCCAGCAGTACTTC.